The TCR beta chain described here comes from a study of T cell responses to AZD1222 COVID-19 vaccine (dated by TCRdb to about 2021). Broadly, across the study: AZD1222 recipients whose second dose came at about 4 weeks and those whose second dose came at about 12 weeks were combined into one group, since spike-specific TCR depth and breadth did not differ between the two schedules. Trial participants were enrolled by age into 18-55, 56-69 and 70-plus year subgroups, with about 150, 28 and 57 TCR-sequenced participants respectively. A total of 233 trial participants underwent TCR sequencing, of whom 200 to 220 had received two doses of AZD1222 and roughly 26 had received two doses of the MenACWY control vaccine.

This clone appeared a single time. Its antigen remains undetermined. Base quality data are lacking; no much larger clone is found one base away. The paper's findings and limits, for the study overall: After two AZD1222 doses, spike-specific TCR breadth and depth were significantly higher than at day 0 and than in MenACWY recipients. Because no samples from the day 14 peak response were available, repertoires could be characterized only after the peak T cell response. The 56-69-year group was small, and its depth increase did not reach significance, likely because of low power. Nearly half of unique spike-specific TCRs reportedly recognized epitopes outside regions mutated in the B.1.351 and B.1.1.7 variants. Only five to seven AZD1222 recipients were SARS-CoV-2 seropositive at baseline, limiting conclusions about previously exposed vaccinees. CD4 TCRs associated with the vaccine covered the entire spike protein, and the dominant responses were in regions 160-218 and 743-854. Participants were mostly white British and included more females than males, and it was suggested by the authors that clonal diversity may have been underestimated.

Sample time point, as interpreted from the label and publication: baseline before first vaccination. Vaccinee samples were obtained from the UK trials COV001 and COV002, which included a single-blind randomized controlled phase 2/3 trial of AZD1222 (ChAdOx1 nCoV-19) in healthy adults. For TCRbeta chain sequencing, PBMC samples from trial participants were taken at day 0 and at day 28 after the second dose. The CDR3 regions of human TCRbeta chains were analyzed by immunosequencing. From the authors' description of their analysis: Repertoire TCRs were checked for matches against a reference library of SARS-CoV-2-specific TCRs that had been generated using the MIRA antigen-specificity platform. Breadth was defined as the fraction of unique TCRs that were SARS-CoV-2-associated. Depth was defined as the fraction of total T cells that were SARS-CoV-2-associated. Using the MIRA data, each spike-specific TCR was mapped to the spike region that the TCR reacts to and placed in a CD4 or CD8 class. Log10-transformed breadth and depth values were compared by one-way ANOVA with Sidak's multiple comparisons tests. In TCRdb, the immuneACCESS table is reduced to in-frame sequences with V and J assigned. These tables do not hold every clone; where another copy was compared, an unresolved V gene accounts for under half, and the others remain unexplained. V, J and clone size derive from that table, while D and trimming were established from the DNA sequence. For this sample the table gives about 87,000 clones, of which about 90% were detected only once. Roughly 9% of the sample is held by the ten biggest clonotypes.

The specimen comprised peripheral blood, sampled on day 0 of AZD1222 vaccination. The TCR originated in an adult in good health.

CDR3 protein: CASSPEGAPYNEQFF. At the DNA level, the sequence is TGTGCCAGCAGTCCAGAGGGGGCTCCATACAATGAGCAGTTCTTC. In this chain, TRBV7-2 is recombined with TRBJ2-1; 7 central bases correspond to TRBD1. The cysteine opens and the phenylalanine closes a CDR3 of 15 amino acids. Only CDR3 DNA is held: 45 bases, read in frame from base 1. Taken from the germline V gene, the CDR1 and CDR2 loops are SGHTA and FQGNSA. Trimmed from V: 6 bases; trimmed from J: 4 bases; junction bases lacking a gene match: 9.